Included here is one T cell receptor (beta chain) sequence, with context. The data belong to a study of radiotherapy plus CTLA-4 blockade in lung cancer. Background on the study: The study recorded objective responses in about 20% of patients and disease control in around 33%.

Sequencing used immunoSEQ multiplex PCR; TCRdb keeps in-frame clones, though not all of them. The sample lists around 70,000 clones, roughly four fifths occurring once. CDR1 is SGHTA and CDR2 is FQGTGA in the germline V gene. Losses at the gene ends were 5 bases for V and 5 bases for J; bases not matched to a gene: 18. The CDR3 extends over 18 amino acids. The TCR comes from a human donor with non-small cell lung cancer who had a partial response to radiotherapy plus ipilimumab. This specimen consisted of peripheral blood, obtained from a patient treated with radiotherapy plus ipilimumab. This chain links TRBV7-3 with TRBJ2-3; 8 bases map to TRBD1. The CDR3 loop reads CASSPRFGRQGAGDTQYF. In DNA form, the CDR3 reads TGTGCCAGCAGCCCAAGGTTCGGTAGGCAGGGGGCAGGAGATACGCAGTATTTT.